This T cell receptor (beta chain) was observed in a study of tumor-infiltrating lymphocytes in primary liver carcinoma. Looked up from germline, CDR1 is MNHNY and CDR2 is SVGAGI (reference sequence). The CDR3 totals 11 residues. As to this clonotype: One base away lies a much larger clone, so this may be a sequencing read error.

Production of TCR beta cDNA used around 0.45 ug total RNA together with a constant-region primer. Libraries of TCR beta came from three nested multiplex PCR rounds with slightly modified ARM-PCR. Each of the first two PCR rounds ran approximately 10 cycles with TRBV1-TRBV30 forward and C-beta reverse primers. Via MiXCR, TCRdb re-called the multiplex PCR reads, giving one row per CDR3 protein. Here the sample spans approximately 330,000 distinct CDR3 sequences, 65% being singletons. RNA was extracted from whole blood without cell sorting, alongside germline DNA. The sequence came from a man aged 40-49 years with primary liver carcinoma and hepatitis B virus infection. Material: peripheral blood. This chain uses TRBV6-6 with TRBJ1-4, with D tentatively TRBD1 (5 bases). CDR3 residues: CASGQGEKPFF. The CDR3 DNA is TGTGCCAGCGGGCAGGGCGAAAAACCGTTTTTT.